This T cell receptor beta chain was sequenced in a study of T cell repertoires in cytomegalovirus infection. Background on the study: Shared public TCR beta signatures pointed to both CMV infection and a matching HLA type. General study results and limits: Cumulative frequency of public TCR beta families picked out carriers of CMV plus the relevant HLA. HLA-C-restricted, CMV-specific TCR beta clonotypes were dominant ex vivo.

Of note for this clonotype: Its cognate antigen is unknown.

TCRdb passed the reads through MiXCR, listing each CDR3 protein once. Of about 130,000 distinct CDR3 sequences in the sample, 24% are singletons; the top ten hold around 32%. The V gene lost 4 bases and the J gene lost 0 bases, with 13 bases spanning the gap. This CDR3 spans 16 amino acids. The V call is TRBV12-3 or TRBV12-4, the J call TRBJ2-1; D remains unclear. The origin of this receptor is a human donor in good health (CMV status not recorded). Some clones in this sample may be carry-over from other donors' samples. Input material: PBMCs, sequenced either directly or after in vitro stimulation (not recorded which). The CDR3 reads CASSSPVGLSYNEQFF. Written as DNA, the CDR3 is TGTGCCAGCAGTTCACCCGTGGGCCTCTCCTACAATGAGCAGTTCTTC.